Reported below is one TCR beta chain. This sample was taken from a study of T cell changes during pregnancy in multiple sclerosis. Measured with immunoSEQ multiplex PCR; TCRdb has only the in-frame clones, and not every one. The sample comprises tens of thousands of clones, 70% to 90% of which are singletons, and approximately 1% rests with the top ten. The V gene's germline CDR1 is LNHDA and CDR2 SQIVND (reference sequence). The CDR3 totals 15 residues. Trimming left V 7 bases short and J 8 bases short, with 21 bases between. Here the sequenced sample was CD4+ T cells from peripheral blood mononuclear cells, taken in the first trimester of pregnancy. The source is a female donor in good health, enrolled as a control in a pregnancy study. The chain is built from TRBV19 and TRBJ1-5; D call uncertain. The CDR3 sequence: CASTAGVRAEEPQHF. Written as DNA, the CDR3 is TGTGCCAGTACCGCCGGGGTCCGGGCGGAGGAGCCCCAGCATTTT. Drawing the rest from reference TRBV19 and TRBJ1-5, the complete variable domain is DGGITQSPKYLFRKEGQNVTLSCEQNLNHDAMYWYRQDPGQGLRLIYYSQIVNDFQKGDIAEGYSVSREKKESFPLTVTSAQKNPTAFYLCASTAGVRAEEPQHFGDGTRLSIL.